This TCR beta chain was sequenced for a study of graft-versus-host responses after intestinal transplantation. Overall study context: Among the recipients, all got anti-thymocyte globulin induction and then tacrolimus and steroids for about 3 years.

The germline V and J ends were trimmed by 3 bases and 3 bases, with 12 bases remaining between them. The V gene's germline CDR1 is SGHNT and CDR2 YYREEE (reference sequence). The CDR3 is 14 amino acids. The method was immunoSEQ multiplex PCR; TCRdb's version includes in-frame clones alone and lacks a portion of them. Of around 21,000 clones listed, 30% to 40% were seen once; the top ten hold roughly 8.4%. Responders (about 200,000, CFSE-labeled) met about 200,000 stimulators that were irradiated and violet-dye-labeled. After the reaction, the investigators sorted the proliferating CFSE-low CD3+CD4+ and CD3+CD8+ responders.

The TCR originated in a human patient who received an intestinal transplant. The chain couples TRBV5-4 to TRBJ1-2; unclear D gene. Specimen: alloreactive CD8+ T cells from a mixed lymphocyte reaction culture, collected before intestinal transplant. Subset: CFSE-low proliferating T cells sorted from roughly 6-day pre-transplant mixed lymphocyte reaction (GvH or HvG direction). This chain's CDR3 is CASSWGGSYYGYTF. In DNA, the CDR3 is TGTGCCAGCAGCTGGGGAGGTTCTTACTATGGCTACACCTTC. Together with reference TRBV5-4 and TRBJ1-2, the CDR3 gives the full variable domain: ETGVTQSPTHLIKTRGQQVTLRCSSQSGHNTVSWYQQALGQGPQFIFQYYREEENGRGNFPPRFSGLQFPNYSSELNVNALELDDSALYLCASSWGGSYYGYTFGSGTRLTVV.